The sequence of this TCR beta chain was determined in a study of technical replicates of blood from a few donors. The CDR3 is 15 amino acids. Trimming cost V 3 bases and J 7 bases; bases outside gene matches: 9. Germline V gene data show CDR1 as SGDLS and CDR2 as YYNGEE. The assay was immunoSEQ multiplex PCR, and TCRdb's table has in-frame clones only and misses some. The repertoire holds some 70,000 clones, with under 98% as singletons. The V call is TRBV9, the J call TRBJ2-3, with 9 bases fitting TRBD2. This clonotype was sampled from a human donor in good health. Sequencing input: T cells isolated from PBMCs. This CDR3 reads CASSGIVSGSYTQYF. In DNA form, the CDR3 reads TGTGCCAGCAGCGGAATTGTTAGCGGGAGTTATACGCAGTATTTT.